Listed here are 5 T cell receptor beta chains from one sample, sequenced in a study of cytomegalovirus exposure and HLA in healthy donors. The PCR contained 60 Vbeta and 13 Jbeta primers. Profiling relied on immunoSEQ multiplex PCR, and the TCRdb table lists in-frame clones only, not all of them. Altogether hundreds of thousands of clones are present, around 83% being singletons, with the ten largest covering 0.2% to 0.25%. Sequenced: PBMCs. The source of these receptors is a girl aged 2-10 years in good health and CMV-seronegative.

J is TRBJ2-2 and V is TRBV19, with 8 bases fitting TRBD1. The trim removed 3 bases at V and 3 bases at J, leaving 3 bases unmatched. This CDR3 has 15 amino acids. The germline CDR1 and CDR2 sequences are LNHDA and SQIVND (reference sequence). The CDR3 protein is CASSMRTGYTGELFF. CDR3 DNA: TGTGCCAGTAGTATGAGGACAGGGTACACCGGGGAGCTGTTTTTT.

The chain employs TRBV5-8 and TRBJ1-5; no definite D call. This CDR3 contains 13 residues. The germline V and J ends were trimmed by 4 bases and 4 bases, with 9 bases remaining between them. Per the germline V gene, CDR1 is SGHTS and CDR2 is YDEGEE. The CDR3 region has the DNA TGTGCCAGCAGCAAGTACATGAATCAGCCCCAGCATTTT. It is translated as CASSKYMNQPQHF. Looking up the rest from reference TRBV5-8 and TRBJ1-5 gives the full variable domain: EAGVTQSPTHLIKTRGQQATLRCSPISGHTSVYWYQQALGLGLQFLLWYDEGEERNRGNFPPRFSGRQFPNYSSELNVNALELEDSALYLCASSKYMNQPQHFGDGTRLSIL.

The chain joins TRBV6-1 to TRBJ1-5; tentative D call: TRBD1 (6 bases). Per the germline V gene, CDR1 is MNHNS and CDR2 is SASEGT. The germline V and J ends were trimmed by 7 bases and 3 bases, with 10 bases remaining between them. CDR3 length equals 13 residues. CDR3: CASTQGINQPQHF. As DNA, the CDR3 is TGTGCCAGCACTCAGGGGATCAATCAGCCCCAGCATTTT.

V is TRBV7-2 and J is TRBJ1-2; D gene uncertain. Germline CDR1 is SGHTA and CDR2 is FQGNSA. Trimming removed 2 bases at V and 5 bases at J, with 9 bases between. The CDR3 consists of 13 residues. CDR3 DNA sequence: TGTGCCAGCAGCTTAAGGGAGTGGTATGGCTACACCTTC. Protein: CASSLREWYGYTF.

Comments on this clone: Germline is not matched at one junction end, which may reflect a read error. The gene calls are TRBV25-1 and TRBJ1-1; 7 bases map to TRBD1. CDR1 is MGHDK, CDR2 SYGVNS, per germline. This CDR3 is 11 amino acids long. CDR3 amino acids: CASSGGTRGVF. The CDR3 DNA reads as TGTGCCAGCAGTGGGGGAACCAGGGGGGTCTTT.